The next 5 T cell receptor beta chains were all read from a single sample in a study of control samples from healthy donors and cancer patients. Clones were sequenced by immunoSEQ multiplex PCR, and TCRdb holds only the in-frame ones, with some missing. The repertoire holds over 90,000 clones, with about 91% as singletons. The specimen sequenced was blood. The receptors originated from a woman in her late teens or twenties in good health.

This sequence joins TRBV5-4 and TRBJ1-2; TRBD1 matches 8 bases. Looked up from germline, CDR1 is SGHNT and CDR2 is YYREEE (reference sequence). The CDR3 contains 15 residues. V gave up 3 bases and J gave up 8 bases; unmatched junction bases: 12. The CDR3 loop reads CASSWAQGARWGYTF. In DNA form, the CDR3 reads TGTGCCAGCAGCTGGGCGCAGGGGGCAAGATGGGGCTACACCTTC.

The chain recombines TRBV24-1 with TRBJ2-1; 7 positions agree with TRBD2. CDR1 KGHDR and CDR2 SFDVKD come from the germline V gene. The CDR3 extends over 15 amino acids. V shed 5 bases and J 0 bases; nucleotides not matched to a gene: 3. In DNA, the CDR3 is TGTGCCACCAGTGCACGCGGGAGCTCCTACAATGAGCAGTTCTTC. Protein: CATSARGSSYNEQFF.

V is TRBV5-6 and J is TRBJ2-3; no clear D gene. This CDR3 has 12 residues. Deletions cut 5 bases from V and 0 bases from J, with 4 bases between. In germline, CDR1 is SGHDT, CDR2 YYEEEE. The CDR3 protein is CASRWSTDTQYF. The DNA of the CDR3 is TGTGCCAGCAGGTGGAGCACAGATACGCAGTATTTT.

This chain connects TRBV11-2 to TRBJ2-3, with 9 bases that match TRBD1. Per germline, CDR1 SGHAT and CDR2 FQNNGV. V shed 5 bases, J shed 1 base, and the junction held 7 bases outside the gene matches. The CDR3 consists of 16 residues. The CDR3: CASSPNRGPGTDTQYF. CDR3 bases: TGTGCCAGCAGCCCGAACAGGGGGCCGGGCACAGATACGCAGTATTTT.

CDR3 bases: TGTGCCAGCAGGGAGTCGGTAAACAATCAGCCCCAGCATTTT. Protein: CASRESVNNQPQHF. The chain employs TRBV2 and TRBJ1-5; no definite D call. This CDR3 comprises 14 residues. Germline lookup yields CDR1 SNHLY and CDR2 FYNNEI. Trimming left V 6 bases short and J 3 bases short, with 12 bases between.